This T cell receptor beta chain is drawn from a study of blood T cells in healthy people across ages. Regarding the study as a whole: The fall in TCR beta diversity per million T cells was roughly linear with age.

This clonotype has a handful of counts. The antigen remains undetermined. For the second PCR, which ran for about 6 to 11 cycles, a sample-barcoded 5' primer and a J-beta primer mix were used. Every cDNA was tagged by a template-switch adaptor with 12 random nucleotides. TCRdb re-analysed the 5' RACE reads in MiXCR, keeping a single row per CDR3 protein. Of about 810,000 distinct CDR3 sequences in the sample, 35% to 40% were seen once. For every donor, a draw yielded roughly 9.3 milliliters of peripheral blood. In each sample, at least 6 million PBMCs were isolated. The TCR comes from a man aged 18 to 29 in good health. Sequenced material: blood.

CDR3 loop: CSARYFGTAINSPLHF. CDR3 bases: TGCAGTGCTAGGTACTTTGGGACAGCCATTAATTCACCCCTCCACTTT. The chain has TRBV20-1 and TRBJ1-6; 7 positions agree with TRBD1. Germline loops: CDR1 DFQATT, CDR2 SNEGSKA (reference sequence). Trimming cost V 3 bases and J 6 bases; bases outside gene matches: 11. The CDR3 contains 16 residues.